These 18 T cell receptor beta chains were all obtained from the same sample, sequenced in a study of blood T cell repertoires in COVID-19. TCRdb's table, derived via immunoSEQ multiplex PCR, lists solely in-frame clones and lacks some. Of around 200,000 clones in the sample, roughly 77% were seen once. Sequenced: PBMCs or T cells enriched from blood (not recorded which). The receptors were sampled from a man aged 35-49 years who had recovered from COVID-19.

Only a few counts were recorded for this clone. The chain uses TRBV30 and TRBJ2-1; unclear D gene. CDR1 and CDR2 from the germline V gene are GTSNPN and SVGIG (reference sequence). V was clipped by 4 bases and J by 12 bases, with 19 bases between them. CDR3 length: 13 amino acids. The chain's CDR3 is CAWTPLGSELQFF. The CDR3 nucleotides read TGTGCCTGGACGCCCCTGGGCAGTGAGTTGCAGTTCTTC. Complete variable domain (other parts from reference TRBV30 and TRBJ2-1): SQTIHQWPATLVQPVGSPLSLECTVEGTSNPNLYWYRQAAGRGLQLLFYSVGIGQISSEVPQNLSASRPQDRQFILSSKKLLLSDSGFYLCAWTPLGSELQFFGPGTRLTVL.

V is TRBV13 and J is TRBJ2-5; 11 positions match TRBD1. V lost 5 bases to trimming and J lost 1 base; unmatched junction nucleotides: 6. This CDR3 has 16 residues. Germline values: CDR1 PRHDT, CDR2 FYEKMQ (reference sequence). The CDR3 sequence: CASSTRTGGLQETQYF. The CDR3 coding sequence is TGTGCCAGCAGCACACGGACAGGGGGCCTCCAAGAGACCCAGTACTTC.

The chain uses TRBV7-8 and TRBJ2-1; 12 positions match TRBD2. This CDR3 comprises 14 residues. V dropped 2 bases and J dropped 11; count of bases not matched to a gene: 4. From germline, CDR1 is SGHVS and CDR2 FQNEAQ. Written as DNA, the CDR3 is TGTGCCAGCAGCTTAACGACTAGCGGGAGAAAGCAGTTCTTC. Its translation: CASSLTTSGRKQFF.

The J gene is TRBJ1-4, the V gene TRBV27, with D tentatively TRBD1 (5 bases). Germline V lookup: CDR1 MNHEY, CDR2 SMNVEV (reference sequence). The germline V and J ends were trimmed by 1 base and 0 bases, with 9 bases remaining between them. CDR3 length: 16 residues. CDR3 nucleotide sequence: TGTGCCAGCAGTTTATTAAGACAGTCAACTAATGAAAAACTGTTTTTT. It yields the protein CASSLLRQSTNEKLFF.

V and J are TRBV5-1 and TRBJ2-1, with 13 bases identical to TRBD2. Trimming at V came to 3 bases and at J to 6 bases, leaving 3 bases not matched to a gene. The CDR3 is 15 amino acids. Germline V gene sequence: CDR1 SGHRS, CDR2 YFSETQ. CDR3 coding DNA: TGCGCCAGCAGCTACGGGACTAGCGGGATCAATGAGCAGTTCTTC. Translation gives CASSYGTSGINEQFF.

The rearrangement joins TRBV30 to TRBJ2-5; D unresolved. The germline V gene encodes CDR1 GTSNPN and CDR2 SVGIG (reference sequence). This CDR3 is built from 14 residues. Trimming removed 0 bases from V and 2 bases from J, with 10 bases in between. The CDR3 DNA follows: TGTGCCTGGAGTGTACACCCAATTCAAGAGACCCAGTACTTC. Translating gives CAWSVHPIQETQYF.

This clone occurred a few times. V gene TRBV7-6 combines with J gene TRBJ2-7, with TRBD1 identical over 7 bases. Germline CDR1 and CDR2: SGHVS and FNYEAQ. After removal of 1 base from V and 3 bases from J, the junction contained 9 bases not matched to a gene. The CDR3 extends over 16 amino acids. CDR3 sequence: CASSLEGGPLYYEQYF. CDR3 nucleotides: TGTGCCAGCAGCTTAGAAGGGGGCCCACTCTACTACGAGCAGTACTTC.

This clone came up a few times. The chain employs TRBV11-2 and TRBJ1-5; D remains ambiguous. The V end was cut by 2 bases, the J end by 6 bases, with 14 bases between. Germline CDR1 SGHAT, CDR2 FQNNGV. CDR3 size: 15 residues. The CDR3 loop is CASSLRLVVSQPQHF. The CDR3 nucleotides read TGTGCCAGCAGCTTACGGCTAGTGGTAAGTCAGCCCCAGCATTTT.

The chain has TRBV5-1 and TRBJ1-4, with 7 bases lining up with TRBD1. The CDR3 spans 16 residues. Germline CDR1 is SGHRS and CDR2 is YFSETQ. With V trimmed by 4 bases and J by 3 bases, 9 bases remained unmatched. The CDR3 nucleotides are TGCGCCAGCAGCCCGACAGGGCCCGGGGCTAATGAAAAACTGTTTTTT. Its protein product is CASSPTGPGANEKLFF.

The rearrangement links TRBV6-1 to TRBJ1-5; D perhaps matches TRBD1 (5 bases). The CDR3 loop spans 14 amino acids. V was trimmed by 0 bases and J by 5 bases, leaving 8 bases between them. Germline assignment: CDR1 MNHNS and CDR2 SASEGT. CDR3 residues: CASSEAGVDQPQHF. Written as DNA, the CDR3 is TGTGCCAGCAGTGAAGCAGGGGTTGATCAGCCCCAGCATTTT.

The chain joins TRBV6-5 to TRBJ1-1, with 10 positions matching TRBD1. In germline, CDR1 is MNHEY, CDR2 SVGAGI. The V gene end was trimmed by 9 bases and the J gene end by 3 bases; junction bases not matched to a gene: 7. This CDR3 has 14 residues. The CDR3 region has the DNA TGTGCCAGTGGGACAGGGGCCCCCGACACTGAAGCTTTCTTT. The encoded protein is CASGTGAPDTEAFF.

This clone has a single count. Other nucleotide sequences from this sample produce the same CDR3. The chain joins TRBV5-1 to TRBJ1-4; 9 bases are shared with TRBD1. CDR1 is SGHRS, CDR2 YFSETQ, per germline. The junction had 2 bases not matched to a gene; V was cut back by 2 bases and J by 6 bases. This CDR3 has 14 residues. The DNA for the CDR3 is TGCGCCAGCAGCTTACAGGGGGCAGATGAAAAACTGTTTTTT. Amino acids: CASSLQGADEKLFF.

The rearrangement joins TRBV5-1 to TRBJ1-1; possible D gene TRBD1, 5 bases. The CDR3 is made up of 16 amino acids. V lost 1 base to trimming and J lost 0 bases, with 13 bases between them. Germline CDR1 SGHRS, CDR2 YFSETQ. CDR3: CASSLSQGNMNTEAFF. The CDR3 bases are TGCGCCAGCAGCTTGAGCCAGGGAAACATGAACACTGAAGCTTTCTTT.

The chain joins TRBV28 to TRBJ1-6, with TRBD1 matching over 7 bases. The CDR3 length is 15 residues. V shed 6 bases and J 7 bases; nucleotides not matched to a gene: 9. The germline V gene has CDR1 MDHEN and CDR2 SYDVKM. CDR3 sequence: CASRPSTGENSPLHF. CDR3 nucleotides: TGTGCCAGCAGACCATCTACAGGGGAAAATTCACCCCTCCACTTT. The variable domain in full, with the rest retrieved from reference TRBV28 and TRBJ1-6, is DVKVTQSSRYLVKRTGEKVFLECVQDMDHENMFWYRQDPGLGLRLIYFSYDVKMKEKGDIPEGYSVSREKKERFSLILESASTNQTSMYLCASRPSTGENSPLHFGNGTRLTVT.

The chain links TRBV20-1 to TRBJ2-5, with 11 bases matching TRBD2. The germline gives CDR1 DFQATT, CDR2 SNEGSKA (reference sequence). V shed 3 bases, J shed 2 bases, and the junction held 5 bases outside the gene matches. This CDR3 region has 15 residues. The CDR3 reads CSASLPSGGQETQYF. The CDR3 DNA reads as TGCAGTGCTAGTCTGCCTAGCGGGGGGCAAGAGACCCAGTACTTC.

This chain links TRBV3-1 (or the pseudogene TRBV3-2) with TRBJ1-2; D is perhaps TRBD1 (5 bases). V shed 2 bases and J shed 8 bases, with 18 bases lying between them. The CDR3 extends over 15 amino acids. Germline V gene sequence: CDR1 LGHDT, CDR2 YNNKEL (reference sequence). CDR3 amino acids: CASSQLSQGASGYTF. In DNA, the CDR3 is TGTGCCAGCAGCCAACTGTCACAAGGGGCGTCGGGCTACACCTTC.

This chain links TRBV4-2 with TRBJ2-7; 8 positions match TRBD2. Germline V gene lookup returns CDR1 LGHNA and CDR2 YNFKEQ. The CDR3 runs 17 residues. Germline trimming cut 1 base from V and 0 bases from J; bases unmatched to any gene: 8. CDR3 amino acids: CASSQAGGARSSYEQYF. The CDR3 nucleotides are TGTGCCAGCAGCCAAGCGGGGGGGGCAAGGAGCTCCTACGAGCAGTACTTC.

This clone was detected a few times. This chain uses TRBV6-5 with TRBJ1-3; a weak D match, TRBD1 (5 bases). CDR3 size: 14 residues. V lost 6 bases and J lost 0, with 9 bases in between. Germline CDR1 and CDR2: MNHEY and SVGAGI. CDR3 DNA sequence: TGTGCCAGCAGAACAGGACCCTCTGGAAACACCATATATTTT. It is translated as CASRTGPSGNTIYF.